The following is a TCR beta chain sequence with its context. This table comes from immunoSEQ multiplex PCR, and its TCRdb copy is limited to in-frame clones, with some not included. Of roughly 43,000 clones listed, roughly 90% are singletons. Germline CDR1 is MNHEY and CDR2 is SVGAGI. This CDR3 is built from 15 residues. V gave up 6 bases and J gave up 0 bases; unmatched junction bases: 4. The data belong to a study of memory CD8 T cells in hepatitis C reinfection. Study-level information: Peak reinfection samples were taken 3 to 8 weeks after detection.

Time point given: peak reinfection, 3 to 8 weeks after reinfection detection. Sorted cells were sequenced directly ex vivo without any in vitro expansion. A couple of donors provided sorted CD3+ CD8+ CD45RO- naive CD8 T cells at all three reinfection time points. This receptor was identified in a man in his late teens or twenties with hepatitis C virus infection. What was sequenced was naive CD8+ T cells sorted from blood. The chain couples TRBV6-5 to TRBJ2-1; 8 bases agree with TRBD2. The CDR3 nucleotides read TGTGCCAGCAGCCCTACTAGCGGCTCCTACAATGAGCAGTTCTTC. Translated: CASSPTSGSYNEQFF.